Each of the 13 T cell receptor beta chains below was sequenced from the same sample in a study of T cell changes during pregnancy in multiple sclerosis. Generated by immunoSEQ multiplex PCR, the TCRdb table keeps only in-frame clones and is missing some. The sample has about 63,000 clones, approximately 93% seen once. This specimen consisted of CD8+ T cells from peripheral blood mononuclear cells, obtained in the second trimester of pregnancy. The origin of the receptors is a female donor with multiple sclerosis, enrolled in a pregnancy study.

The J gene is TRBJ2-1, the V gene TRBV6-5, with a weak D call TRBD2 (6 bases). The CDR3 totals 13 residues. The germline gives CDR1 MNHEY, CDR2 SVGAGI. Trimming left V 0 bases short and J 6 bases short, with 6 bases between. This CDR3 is CASSYSSGNEQFF. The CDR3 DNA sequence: TGTGCCAGCAGTTACTCTAGCGGCAATGAGCAGTTCTTC.

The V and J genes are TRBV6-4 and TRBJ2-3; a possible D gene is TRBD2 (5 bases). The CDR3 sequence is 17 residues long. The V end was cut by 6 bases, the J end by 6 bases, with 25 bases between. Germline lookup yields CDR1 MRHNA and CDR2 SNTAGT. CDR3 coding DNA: TGTGCCAGCAGACAAGGTGGAGGTTGTATTTTTATGGATACGCAGTATTTT. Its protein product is CASRQGGGCIFMDTQYF.

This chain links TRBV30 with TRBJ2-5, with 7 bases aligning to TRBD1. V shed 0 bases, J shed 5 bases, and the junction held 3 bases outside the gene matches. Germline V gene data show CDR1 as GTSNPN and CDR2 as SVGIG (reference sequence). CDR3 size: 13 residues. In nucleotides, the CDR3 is TGTGCCTGGAGTGTAGGGGGCGGTGAGACCCAGTACTTC. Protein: CAWSVGGGETQYF.

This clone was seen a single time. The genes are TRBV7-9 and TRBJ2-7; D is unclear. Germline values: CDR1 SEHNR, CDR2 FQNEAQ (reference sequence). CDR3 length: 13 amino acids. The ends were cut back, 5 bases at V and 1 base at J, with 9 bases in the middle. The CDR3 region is CASSHDGSYEQYF. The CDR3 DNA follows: TGTGCCAGCAGCCACGACGGGTCCTACGAGCAGTACTTC.

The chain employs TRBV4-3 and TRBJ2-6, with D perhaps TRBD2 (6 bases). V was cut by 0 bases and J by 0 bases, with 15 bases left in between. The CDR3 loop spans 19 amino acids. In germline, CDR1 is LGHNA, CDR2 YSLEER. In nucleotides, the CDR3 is TGCGCCAGCAGCCAAGAGGGCGGGGTCACCCACTCTGGGGCCAACGTCCTGACTTTC. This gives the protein CASSQEGGVTHSGANVLTF.

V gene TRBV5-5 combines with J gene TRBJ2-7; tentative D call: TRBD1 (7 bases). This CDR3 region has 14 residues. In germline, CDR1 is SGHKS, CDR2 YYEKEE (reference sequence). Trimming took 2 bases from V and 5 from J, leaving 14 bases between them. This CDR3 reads CASSFGGGADEQYF. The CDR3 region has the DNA TGTGCCAGCAGCTTCGGAGGGGGCGCGGACGAGCAGTACTTC.

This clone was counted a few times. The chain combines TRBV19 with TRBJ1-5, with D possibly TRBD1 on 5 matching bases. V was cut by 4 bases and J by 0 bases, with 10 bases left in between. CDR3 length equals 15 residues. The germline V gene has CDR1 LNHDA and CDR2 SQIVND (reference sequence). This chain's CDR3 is CASSTRGSSNQPQHF. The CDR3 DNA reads TGTGCCAGTAGTACACGGGGGAGTAGCAATCAGCCCCAGCATTTT.

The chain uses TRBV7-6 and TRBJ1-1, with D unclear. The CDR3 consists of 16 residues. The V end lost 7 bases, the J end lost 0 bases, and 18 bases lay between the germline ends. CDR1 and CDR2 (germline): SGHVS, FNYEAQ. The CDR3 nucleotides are TGTGCCAGCACCGAGTTTACGATAGTCATGAACACTGAAGCTTTCTTT. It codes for CASTEFTIVMNTEAFF.

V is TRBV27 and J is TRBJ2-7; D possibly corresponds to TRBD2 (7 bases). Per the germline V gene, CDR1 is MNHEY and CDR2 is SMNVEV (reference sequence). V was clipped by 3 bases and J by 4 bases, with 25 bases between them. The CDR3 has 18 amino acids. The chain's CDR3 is CASSFLGGAGGTGYEQYF. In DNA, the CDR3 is TGTGCCAGCAGTTTTTTGGGGGGGGCTGGAGGGACGGGGTACGAGCAGTACTTC.

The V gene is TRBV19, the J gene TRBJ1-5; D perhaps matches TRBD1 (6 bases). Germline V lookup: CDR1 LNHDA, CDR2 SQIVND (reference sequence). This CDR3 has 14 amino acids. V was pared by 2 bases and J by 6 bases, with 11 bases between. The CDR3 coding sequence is TGTGCCAGTAGTATAATCGGGGGGCCTCAGCCCCAGCATTTT. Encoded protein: CASSIIGGPQPQHF.

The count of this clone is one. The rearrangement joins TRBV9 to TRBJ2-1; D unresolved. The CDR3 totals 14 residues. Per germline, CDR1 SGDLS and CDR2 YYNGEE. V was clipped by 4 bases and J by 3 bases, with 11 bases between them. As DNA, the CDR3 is TGTGCCAGCAGCAACCGCCCGGGCTACAATGAGCAGTTCTTC. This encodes CASSNRPGYNEQFF.

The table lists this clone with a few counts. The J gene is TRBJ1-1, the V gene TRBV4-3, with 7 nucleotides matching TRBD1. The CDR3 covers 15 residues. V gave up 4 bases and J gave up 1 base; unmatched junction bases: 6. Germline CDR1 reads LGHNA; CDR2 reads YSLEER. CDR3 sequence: CASSPGTAPNTEAFF. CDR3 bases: TGCGCCAGCAGCCCCGGGACAGCACCGAACACTGAAGCTTTCTTT.

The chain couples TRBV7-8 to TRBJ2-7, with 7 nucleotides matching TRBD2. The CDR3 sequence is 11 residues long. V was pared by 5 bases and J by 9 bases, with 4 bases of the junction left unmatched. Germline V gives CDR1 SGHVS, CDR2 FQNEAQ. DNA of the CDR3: TGTGCCAGCAGCCCGAGCGGGATGCAGTACTTC. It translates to CASSPSGMQYF.